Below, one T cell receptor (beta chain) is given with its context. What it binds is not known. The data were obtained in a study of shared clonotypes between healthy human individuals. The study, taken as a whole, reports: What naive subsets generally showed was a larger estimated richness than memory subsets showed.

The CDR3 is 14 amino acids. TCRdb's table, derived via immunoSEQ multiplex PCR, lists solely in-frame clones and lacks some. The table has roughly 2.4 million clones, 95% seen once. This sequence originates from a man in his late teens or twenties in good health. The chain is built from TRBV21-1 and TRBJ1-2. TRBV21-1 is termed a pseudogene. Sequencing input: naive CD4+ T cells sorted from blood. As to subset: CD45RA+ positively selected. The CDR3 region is CASSPRKGIHGYTF. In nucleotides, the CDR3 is TGTGCCAGCAGCCCAAGAAAAGGGATCCATGGCTACACCTTC.